Listed below are T cell receptor beta chains from one sample, sequenced in a study of CD8 T cells in Susac syndrome. From the immunoSEQ multiplex PCR reads, TCRdb called clonotypes with MiXCR, one entry per CDR3 protein. Here the sample spans about 190,000 distinct CDR3 sequences, under 95% being singletons. The specimen was CD4+ T cells from PBMCs. The origin of the receptors is a human donor in good health. CDR3s include the opening cysteine and the closing phenylalanine or tryptophan. A D gene is named only where the DNA matches it firmly. Size values are once, few and many counts, or a class for expanded clones, and some rows have none.

CDR3 protein: CASSITGGGTEAFF
CDR3 DNA: TGTGCCAGCAGCATCACTGGGGGTGGGACTGAAGCTTTCTTT
clone size: .
V gene: TRBV7-3
CDR3 length: 14
D gene: .
J gene: TRBJ1-1

CDR3 protein: CASTRGDTVNSGNTIYF
CDR3 DNA: TGTGCCAGCACCAGAGGGGACACCGTAAACTCTGGAAACACCATATATTTT
clone size: once
V gene: TRBV6-1
CDR3 length: 17
D gene: .
J gene: TRBJ1-3

CDR3 protein: CASSLGGQAFF
CDR3 DNA: TGTGCCAGCAGCTTAGGGGGGCAAGCTTTCTTT
clone size: once
V gene: TRBV7-9
CDR3 length: 11
D gene: .
J gene: TRBJ1-1

CDR3 protein: CASSLEVMTASQQYF
CDR3 DNA: TGTGCCAGCAGCTTAGAAGTTATGACAGCCTCCCAGCAGTACTTC
clone size: .
V gene: TRBV7-2
CDR3 length: 15
D gene: .
J gene: TRBJ2-7

CDR3 protein: CASSVGPDGGDEQYF
CDR3 DNA: TGTGCCAGCAGCGTAGGACCGGATGGCGGCGACGAGCAGTACTTC
clone size: .
V gene: TRBV9
CDR3 length: 15
D gene: .
J gene: TRBJ2-7

CDR3 protein: CASSLAAGGSWQPQHF
CDR3 DNA: TGTGCCAGCAGCTTAGCGGCAGGGGGCTCATGGCAGCCCCAGCATTTT
clone size: .
V gene: TRBV7-9
CDR3 length: 16
D gene: TRBD1
J gene: TRBJ1-5

CDR3 protein: CASSSGGGAVDTQYF
CDR3 DNA: TGTGCCAGCAGCTCTGGCGGGGGGGCCGTGGATACGCAGTATTTT
clone size: .
V gene: TRBV7-9
CDR3 length: 15
D gene: TRBD2
J gene: TRBJ2-3

CDR3 protein: CASAFRGGGTEAFF
CDR3 DNA: TGTGCCAGCGCCTTCAGGGGAGGGGGCACTGAAGCTTTCTTT
clone size: .
V gene: TRBV6-2/TRBV6-3
CDR3 length: 14
D gene: .
J gene: TRBJ1-1

CDR3 protein: CASSQDVIRGVLAGGEFF
CDR3 DNA: TGTGCCAGCAGCCAAGATGTTATTCGTGGGGTCCTAGCGGGGGGTGAGTTCTTC
clone size: .
V gene: TRBV3-1
CDR3 length: 18
D gene: TRBD2
J gene: TRBJ2-1

CDR3 protein: CSVSQGRYGYTF
CDR3 DNA: TGCAGCGTTTCACAGGGCCGGTATGGCTACACCTTC
clone size: .
V gene: TRBV29-1
CDR3 length: 12
D gene: .
J gene: TRBJ1-2

CDR3 protein: CASSPLGGNTGELFF
CDR3 DNA: TGTGCCAGCAGCCCCCTTGGGGGGAACACCGGGGAGCTGTTTTTT
clone size: .
V gene: TRBV5-6
CDR3 length: 15
D gene: .
J gene: TRBJ2-2

CDR3 protein: CATSRATGTGNTEAFF
CDR3 DNA: TGTGCCACCAGCAGAGCTACCGGGACAGGGAACACTGAAGCTTTCTTT
clone size: .
V gene: TRBV15
CDR3 length: 16
D gene: TRBD1
J gene: TRBJ1-1

CDR3 protein: CASSKPGQNYEQYF
CDR3 DNA: TGTGCCAGCAGTAAACCGGGACAGAACTACGAGCAGTACTTC
clone size: .
V gene: TRBV12-3/TRBV12-4
CDR3 length: 14
D gene: TRBD1
J gene: TRBJ2-7

CDR3 protein: CASSPGTRANQETQYF
CDR3 DNA: TGTGCCAGCAGCCCCGGGACTAGAGCAAATCAAGAGACCCAGTACTTC
clone size: few
V gene: TRBV7-3
CDR3 length: 16
D gene: TRBD2
J gene: TRBJ2-5

CDR3 protein: CASSRTASPGADTQYF
CDR3 DNA: TGTGCCAGCAGCCGTACAGCCAGCCCCGGGGCAGATACGCAGTATTTT
clone size: .
V gene: TRBV6-1
CDR3 length: 16
D gene: .
J gene: TRBJ2-3

CDR3 protein: CAISERMNSPLHF
CDR3 DNA: TGTGCCATCTCGGAACGGATGAATTCACCCCTCCACTTT
clone size: .
V gene: TRBV10-3
CDR3 length: 13
D gene: .
J gene: TRBJ1-6

CDR3 protein: CASSEGLAGGPRETQYF
CDR3 DNA: TGTGCCAGCAGTGAAGGACTAGCGGGGGGACCCCGGGAGACCCAGTACTTC
clone size: .
V gene: TRBV6-1
CDR3 length: 17
D gene: TRBD2
J gene: TRBJ2-5

CDR3 protein: CASLRGRVYGYTF
CDR3 DNA: TGTGCCAGCCTTCGGGGCCGAGTCTATGGCTACACCTTC
clone size: .
V gene: TRBV19
CDR3 length: 13
D gene: .
J gene: TRBJ1-2

CDR3 protein: CSVADSAKNIQYF
CDR3 DNA: TGCAGCGTTGCCGATTCAGCCAAAAACATTCAGTACTTC
clone size: .
V gene: TRBV29-1
CDR3 length: 13
D gene: .
J gene: TRBJ2-4

CDR3 protein: CASSLKPGLAGQAYEQYF
CDR3 DNA: TGTGCCAGCAGCCTAAAGCCGGGACTAGCGGGCCAGGCATACGAGCAGTACTTC
clone size: .
V gene: TRBV7-3
CDR3 length: 18
D gene: TRBD2
J gene: TRBJ2-7

CDR3 protein: CASSSPAAGQETQYF
CDR3 DNA: TGTGCCAGCAGTTCTCCCGCTGCAGGGCAAGAGACCCAGTACTTC
clone size: .
V gene: TRBV6-5
CDR3 length: 15
D gene: .
J gene: TRBJ2-5

CDR3 protein: CASSLDSRNSPLHF
CDR3 DNA: TGTGCCAGCAGTTTGGACAGTCGAAATTCACCCCTCCACTTT
clone size: .
V gene: TRBV12-3/TRBV12-4
CDR3 length: 14
D gene: .
J gene: TRBJ1-6

CDR3 protein: CASRVAGPSGANVLTF
CDR3 DNA: TGTGCCAGCAGGGTAGCGGGGCCCTCTGGGGCCAACGTCCTGACTTTC
clone size: .
V gene: TRBV6-6
CDR3 length: 16
D gene: TRBD2
J gene: TRBJ2-6

CDR3 protein: CASSLSGTSLDTQYF
CDR3 DNA: TGCGCCAGCAGCTTGTCAGGGACAAGCCTGGATACGCAGTATTTT
clone size: .
V gene: TRBV5-1
CDR3 length: 15
D gene: .
J gene: TRBJ2-3

CDR3 protein: CAIRGTASTDTQYF
CDR3 DNA: TGTGCCATCAGAGGGACGGCTAGCACAGATACGCAGTATTTT
clone size: .
V gene: TRBV10-3
CDR3 length: 14
D gene: .
J gene: TRBJ2-3

CDR3 protein: CASSHITGGSRQETQYF
CDR3 DNA: TGTGCCAGCAGCCACATCACGGGGGGCTCGAGGCAAGAGACCCAGTACTTC
clone size: .
V gene: TRBV3-1
CDR3 length: 17
D gene: .
J gene: TRBJ2-5

CDR3 protein: CATSRDRAAEAFF
CDR3 DNA: TGTGCCACCAGTCGGGACAGGGCTGCTGAAGCTTTCTTT
clone size: .
V gene: TRBV15
CDR3 length: 13
D gene: TRBD1
J gene: TRBJ1-1

CDR3 protein: CASSHPIEGGGYTF
CDR3 DNA: TGTGCCAGCAGCCACCCGATTGAGGGGGGAGGCTACACCTTC
clone size: .
V gene: TRBV5-6
CDR3 length: 14
D gene: .
J gene: TRBJ1-2

CDR3 protein: CSVGWGGSYNEQFF
CDR3 DNA: TGCAGCGTTGGTTGGGGGGGGTCCTACAATGAGCAGTTCTTC
clone size: .
V gene: TRBV29-1
CDR3 length: 14
D gene: TRBD2
J gene: TRBJ2-1

CDR3 protein: CASNRPGGSNEQFF
CDR3 DNA: TGTGCCAGCAATCGGCCGGGAGGTAGCAATGAGCAGTTCTTC
clone size: .
V gene: TRBV27
CDR3 length: 14
D gene: TRBD2
J gene: TRBJ2-1

CDR3 protein: CASSYRGLAGEEQFF
CDR3 DNA: TGTGCCAGCAGTTACCGGGGACTAGCGGGGGAGGAGCAGTTCTTC
clone size: .
V gene: TRBV6-5
CDR3 length: 15
D gene: TRBD2
J gene: TRBJ2-1

CDR3 protein: CASSFGGAYQETQYF
CDR3 DNA: TGCGCCAGCAGCTTCGGTGGGGCCTACCAAGAGACCCAGTACTTC
clone size: .
V gene: TRBV5-1
CDR3 length: 15
D gene: .
J gene: TRBJ2-5

CDR3 protein: CASSQDPGGLLYGYTF
CDR3 DNA: TGTGCCAGCAGCCAAGATCCAGGCGGCCTACTCTATGGCTACACCTTC
clone size: .
V gene: TRBV3-1
CDR3 length: 16
D gene: .
J gene: TRBJ1-2

CDR3 protein: CASSLSLDRVGGYTF
CDR3 DNA: TGTGCCAGCAGCTTATCCCTCGACAGGGTGGGTGGCTACACCTTC
clone size: .
V gene: TRBV7-8
CDR3 length: 15
D gene: TRBD1
J gene: TRBJ1-2

CDR3 protein: CASIHNRGGGELFF
CDR3 DNA: TGTGCCAGCATACATAACAGGGGAGGCGGGGAGCTGTTTTTT
clone size: .
V gene: TRBV27
CDR3 length: 14
D gene: .
J gene: TRBJ2-2

CDR3 protein: CASRMRRAVDYGYTF
CDR3 DNA: TGCGCCAGCAGGATGAGGAGGGCGGTCGACTATGGCTACACCTTC
clone size: .
V gene: TRBV5-1
CDR3 length: 15
D gene: .
J gene: TRBJ1-2

CDR3 protein: CASSQVAFEQYF
CDR3 DNA: TGTGCCAGCAGCCAAGTGGCATTTGAGCAGTACTTC
clone size: .
V gene: TRBV3-1
CDR3 length: 12
D gene: .
J gene: TRBJ2-7

CDR3 protein: CSAPLAGAYNEQFF
CDR3 DNA: TGCAGTGCCCCTCTAGCGGGGGCCTACAATGAGCAGTTCTTC
clone size: .
V gene: TRBV20-1
CDR3 length: 14
D gene: TRBD2
J gene: TRBJ2-1

CDR3 protein: CASRTTGRDQYFMIYGYTF
CDR3 DNA: TGTGCCAGCAGAACTACAGGCCGGGACCAATACTTCATGATCTATGGCTACACCTTC
clone size: once
V gene: TRBV6-2/TRBV6-3
CDR3 length: 19
D gene: .
J gene: TRBJ1-2

CDR3 protein: CASSTGTSGGRETQYF
CDR3 DNA: TGTGCCAGCAGCACAGGGACTAGCGGGGGAAGGGAGACCCAGTACTTC
clone size: .
V gene: TRBV12-3/TRBV12-4
CDR3 length: 16
D gene: TRBD2
J gene: TRBJ2-5

CDR3 protein: CSVETANYGYTF
CDR3 DNA: TGCAGCGTTGAGACAGCTAACTATGGCTACACCTTC
clone size: .
V gene: TRBV29-1
CDR3 length: 12
D gene: .
J gene: TRBJ1-2

CDR3 protein: CASSATGGGYGYTF
CDR3 DNA: TGTGCCAGCAGTGCAACAGGGGGCGGCTATGGCTACACCTTC
clone size: .
V gene: TRBV6-1
CDR3 length: 14
D gene: TRBD1
J gene: TRBJ1-2

CDR3 protein: CASSPSGQGTYEQYF
CDR3 DNA: TGTGCCAGCAGCCCCTCGGGACAGGGAACCTACGAGCAGTACTTC
clone size: .
V gene: TRBV9
CDR3 length: 15
D gene: TRBD1
J gene: TRBJ2-7

CDR3 protein: CASSVRQGANSEQFF
CDR3 DNA: TGTGCCAGCAGCGTAAGACAGGGGGCCAATAGTGAGCAGTTCTTC
clone size: .
V gene: TRBV9
CDR3 length: 15
D gene: TRBD1
J gene: TRBJ2-1

CDR3 protein: CASSPGQGIPMSSYEQYF
CDR3 DNA: TGTGCCAGCAGCCCGGGACAGGGGATCCCTATGAGCTCCTACGAGCAGTACTTC
clone size: .
V gene: TRBV4-2
CDR3 length: 18
D gene: TRBD1
J gene: TRBJ2-7

CDR3 protein: CASSFSGTAGVETQYF
CDR3 DNA: TGTGCCAGCAGCTTCTCCGGGACGGCGGGTGTCGAGACCCAGTACTTC
clone size: .
V gene: TRBV5-4
CDR3 length: 16
D gene: .
J gene: TRBJ2-5

CDR3 protein: CASSEFGAVYGYTF
CDR3 DNA: TGTGCCAGCAGTGAATTCGGAGCCGTCTATGGCTACACCTTC
clone size: .
V gene: TRBV6-1
CDR3 length: 14
D gene: .
J gene: TRBJ1-2

CDR3 protein: CASSGDSNQPQHF
CDR3 DNA: TGTGCCAGCAGCGGGGATAGCAATCAGCCCCAGCATTTT
clone size: .
V gene: TRBV7-2
CDR3 length: 13
D gene: .
J gene: TRBJ1-5

CDR3 protein: CASSIASAANYGYTF
CDR3 DNA: TGTGCCAGTAGTATAGCCAGTGCAGCTAACTATGGCTACACCTTC
clone size: .
V gene: TRBV19
CDR3 length: 15
D gene: .
J gene: TRBJ1-2

CDR3 protein: CAIRETVGGHYEQYF
CDR3 DNA: TGTGCCATCAGAGAGACGGTCGGGGGGCACTACGAGCAGTACTTC
clone size: .
V gene: TRBV10-3
CDR3 length: 15
D gene: .
J gene: TRBJ2-7

CDR3 protein: CSPRPSDTQYF
CDR3 DNA: TGCAGTCCCAGGCCTTCAGATACGCAGTATTTT
clone size: .
V gene: TRBV20-1
CDR3 length: 11
D gene: .
J gene: TRBJ2-3

CDR3 protein: CSAGWTDQETQYF
CDR3 DNA: TGCAGTGCCGGCTGGACAGACCAAGAGACCCAGTACTTC
clone size: .
V gene: TRBV20-1
CDR3 length: 13
D gene: .
J gene: TRBJ2-5

CDR3 protein: CAISITNTGELFF
CDR3 DNA: TGTGCCATCAGCATCACAAATACCGGGGAGCTGTTTTTT
clone size: .
V gene: TRBV10-3
CDR3 length: 13
D gene: .
J gene: TRBJ2-2

CDR3 protein: CSGGNNSPLHF
CDR3 DNA: TGCAGTGGGGGGAATAATTCACCCCTCCACTTT
clone size: .
V gene: TRBV20-1
CDR3 length: 11
D gene: .
J gene: TRBJ1-6

CDR3 protein: CASSVIQETQYF
CDR3 DNA: TGTGCCAGCAGTGTGATCCAAGAGACCCAGTACTTC
clone size: .
V gene: TRBV12-3/TRBV12-4
CDR3 length: 12
D gene: .
J gene: TRBJ2-5